This TCR beta chain emerged from a study of metastatic and nonmetastatic thyroid tumors. The germline CDR1 and CDR2 sequences are SGHRS and YFSETQ. V lost 1 base, J lost 2 bases, and 9 bases lay in between. This CDR3 is built from 14 residues. There were no patients who had received any treatment before thyroid surgery. Per the original data handling: Using the CDR3 differences seen across clinicopathological groups, the authors built a distant-metastasis classifier for papillary thyroid cancer, which was meant to discriminate distant-metastatic patients. TCRdb re-analyzed the PCR reads through MiXCR. The V and J calls here are based on TCRdb, not the publication. Of approximately 35,000 clones in the sample, less than 40% were seen once.

Sequencing used tumor tissue. This chain connects TRBV5-1 to TRBJ1-1; D not resolved. The clonotype was recovered from a female donor with papillary thyroid cancer or a benign thyroid nodule (not recorded which). Some clones in this sample may be carry-over from other donors' samples. The CDR3 region is CASSLTTLNTEAFF. DNA of the CDR3: TGCGCCAGCAGCTTGACAACTCTAAACACTGAAGCTTTCTTT.